This record covers a single T cell receptor (beta chain). As processed by the authors: Estimates of nucleated cell counts were drawn from the amplification of reference gene primers. Only in-frame clones appear in the TCRdb table, and some are missing; sequencing was by immunoSEQ multiplex PCR. V, J and clone size are those of that table, while D and trimming were read from the DNA. This sample has about 250,000 clones, with approximately 85% found just once. These data originate in a study of blood T cell repertoires in COVID-19. Background on the study: Acute and convalescent COVID-19 samples came from the United States, Italy and Spain. PBMCs, B-cell-depleted T cells, or T cells provided the cDNA or gDNA that made up the material.

The ends were cut back, 4 bases at V and 0 bases at J, with 8 bases in the middle. The CDR3 has 13 amino acids. Germline lookup yields CDR1 SGHDT and CDR2 YYEEEE. The clonotype was recovered from a man aged 50 or older with COVID-19, enrolled during active disease. This rearrangement joins TRBV5-6 to TRBJ2-7; maybe TRBD2 (6 bases). Sequences were obtained from peripheral blood. This CDR3 is CASSRDFSYEQYF. CDR3 DNA sequence: TGTGCCAGCAGCCGGGACTTCTCCTACGAGCAGTACTTC.